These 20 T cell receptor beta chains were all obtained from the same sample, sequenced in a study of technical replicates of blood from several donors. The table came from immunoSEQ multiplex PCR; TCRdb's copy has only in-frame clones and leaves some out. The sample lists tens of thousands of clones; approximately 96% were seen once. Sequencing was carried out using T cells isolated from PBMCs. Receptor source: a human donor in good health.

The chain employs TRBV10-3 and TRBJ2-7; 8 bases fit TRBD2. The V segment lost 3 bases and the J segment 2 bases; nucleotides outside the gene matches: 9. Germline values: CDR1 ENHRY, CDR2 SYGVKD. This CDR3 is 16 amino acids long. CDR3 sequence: CAISDLASGSPYEQYF. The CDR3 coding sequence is TGTGCCATCAGTGACTTAGCAAGCGGGAGCCCCTACGAGCAGTACTTC.

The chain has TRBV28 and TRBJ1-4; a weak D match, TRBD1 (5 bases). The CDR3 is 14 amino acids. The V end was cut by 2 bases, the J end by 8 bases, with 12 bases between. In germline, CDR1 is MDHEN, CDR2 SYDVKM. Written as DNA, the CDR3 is TGTGCCAGCAGTTTACGGGGGATTGGGGAAAAACTGTTTTTT. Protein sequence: CASSLRGIGEKLFF.

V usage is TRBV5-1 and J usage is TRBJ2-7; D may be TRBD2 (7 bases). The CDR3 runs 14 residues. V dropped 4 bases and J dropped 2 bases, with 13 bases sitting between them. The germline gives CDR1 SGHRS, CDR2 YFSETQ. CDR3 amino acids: CASSLGGTTYEQYF. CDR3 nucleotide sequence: TGCGCCAGCAGCCTGGGGGGGACAACCTACGAGCAGTACTTC.

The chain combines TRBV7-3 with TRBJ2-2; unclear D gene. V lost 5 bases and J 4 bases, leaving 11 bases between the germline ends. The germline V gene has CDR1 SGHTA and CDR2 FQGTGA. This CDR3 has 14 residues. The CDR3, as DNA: TGTGCCAGCAGCCCTCCCTTTTCCACCGGGGAGCTGTTTTTT. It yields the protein CASSPPFSTGELFF.

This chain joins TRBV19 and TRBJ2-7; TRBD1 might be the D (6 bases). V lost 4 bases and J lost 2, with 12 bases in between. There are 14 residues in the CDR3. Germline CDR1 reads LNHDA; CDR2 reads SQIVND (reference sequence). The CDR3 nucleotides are TGTGCCAGTAGTAAGGACAGCTCTACCTACGAGCAGTACTTC. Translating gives CASSKDSSTYEQYF.

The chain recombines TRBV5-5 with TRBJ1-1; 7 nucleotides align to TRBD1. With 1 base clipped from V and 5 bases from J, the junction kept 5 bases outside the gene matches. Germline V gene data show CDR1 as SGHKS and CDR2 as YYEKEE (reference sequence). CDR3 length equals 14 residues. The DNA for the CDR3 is TGTGCCAGCAGCTTGCCGAGGGGGCCAACTGAAGCTTTCTTT. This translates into CASSLPRGPTEAFF.

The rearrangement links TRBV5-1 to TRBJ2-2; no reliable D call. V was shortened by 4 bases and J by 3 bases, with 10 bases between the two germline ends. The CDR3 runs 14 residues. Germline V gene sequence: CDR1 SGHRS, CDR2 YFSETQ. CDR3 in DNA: TGCGCCAGCAGCCCCCCGGTTGACACCGGGGAGCTGTTTTTT. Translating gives CASSPPVDTGELFF.

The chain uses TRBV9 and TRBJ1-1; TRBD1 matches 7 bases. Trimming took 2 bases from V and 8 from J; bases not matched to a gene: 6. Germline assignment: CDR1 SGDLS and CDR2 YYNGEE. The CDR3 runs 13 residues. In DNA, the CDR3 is TGTGCCAGCAGCGTTCAGAAGGGGGCGGAAGCTTTCTTT. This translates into CASSVQKGAEAFF.

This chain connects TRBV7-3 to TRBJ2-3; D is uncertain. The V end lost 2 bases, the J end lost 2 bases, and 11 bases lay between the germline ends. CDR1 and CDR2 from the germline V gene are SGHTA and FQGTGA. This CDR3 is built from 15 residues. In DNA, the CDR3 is TGTGCCAGCAGCTTATCCCTATCCGTCACAGATACGCAGTATTTT. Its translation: CASSLSLSVTDTQYF.

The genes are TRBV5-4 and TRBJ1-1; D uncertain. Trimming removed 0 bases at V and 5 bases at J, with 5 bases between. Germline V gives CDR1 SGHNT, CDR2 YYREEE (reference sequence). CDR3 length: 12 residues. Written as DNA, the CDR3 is TGTGCCAGCAGCTTGGCCTTTACTGAAGCTTTCTTT. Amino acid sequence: CASSLAFTEAFF.

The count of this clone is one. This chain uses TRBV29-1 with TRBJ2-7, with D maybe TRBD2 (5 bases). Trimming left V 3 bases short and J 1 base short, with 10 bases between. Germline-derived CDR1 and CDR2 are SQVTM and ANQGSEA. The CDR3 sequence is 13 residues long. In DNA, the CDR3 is TGCAGCGTTGATTCGGACTCTTCCTACGAGCAGTACTTC. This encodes CSVDSDSSYEQYF.

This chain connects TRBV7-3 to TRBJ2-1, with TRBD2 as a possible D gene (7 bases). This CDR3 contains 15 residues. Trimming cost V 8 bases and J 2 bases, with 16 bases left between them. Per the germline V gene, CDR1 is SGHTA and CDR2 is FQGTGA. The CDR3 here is CASSPGGRTYNEQFF. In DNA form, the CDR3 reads TGTGCCAGCTCCCCCGGGGGGCGGACCTACAATGAGCAGTTCTTC.

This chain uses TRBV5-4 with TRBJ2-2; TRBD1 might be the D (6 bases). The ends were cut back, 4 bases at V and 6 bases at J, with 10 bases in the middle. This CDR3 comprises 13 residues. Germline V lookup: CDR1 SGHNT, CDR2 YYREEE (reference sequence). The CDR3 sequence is CASSRGHPGELFF. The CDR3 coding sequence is TGTGCCAGCAGCCGGGGACATCCCGGGGAGCTGTTTTTT.

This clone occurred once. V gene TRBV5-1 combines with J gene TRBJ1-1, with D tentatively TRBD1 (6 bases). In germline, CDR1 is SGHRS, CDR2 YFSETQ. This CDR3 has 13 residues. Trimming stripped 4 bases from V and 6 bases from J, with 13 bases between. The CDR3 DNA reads TGCGCCAGCAGCCGTCAGCCAGGGGCTGAAGCTTTCTTT. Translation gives CASSRQPGAEAFF.

The CDR3: CASSLIGTSGKSAYEQYF. In DNA, the CDR3 is TGTGCCAGCAGCTTGATCGGCACTAGCGGGAAGTCAGCCTACGAGCAGTACTTC. The V and J genes are TRBV13 and TRBJ2-7, with 10 bases identical to TRBD2. The CDR3 totals 18 residues. V dropped 3 bases and J dropped 2; count of bases not matched to a gene: 13. Germline lookup yields CDR1 PRHDT and CDR2 FYEKMQ (reference sequence).

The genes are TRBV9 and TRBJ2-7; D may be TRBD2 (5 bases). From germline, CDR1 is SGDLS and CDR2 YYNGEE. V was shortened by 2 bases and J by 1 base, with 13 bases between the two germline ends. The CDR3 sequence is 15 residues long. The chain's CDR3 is CASSVGLVESYEQYF. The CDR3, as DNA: TGTGCCAGCAGCGTTGGACTGGTGGAGTCCTACGAGCAGTACTTC.

The CDR3 coding sequence is TGTGCCAGCAGCCCAGGGTTTACCACAGATACGCAGTATTTT. Encoded protein: CASSPGFTTDTQYF. The chain recombines TRBV7-3 with TRBJ2-3, with D possibly being TRBD1 (5 bases). The CDR3 is 14 residues long. Trimming took off 5 bases at V and 2 bases at J, with 11 bases between the two ends. Germline CDR1 and CDR2: SGHTA and FQGTGA.

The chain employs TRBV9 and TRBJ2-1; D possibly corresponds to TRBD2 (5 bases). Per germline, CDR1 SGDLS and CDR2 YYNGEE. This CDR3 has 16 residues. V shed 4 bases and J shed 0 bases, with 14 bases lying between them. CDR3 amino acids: CASSPSSAPSYNEQFF. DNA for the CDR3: TGTGCCAGCAGCCCGAGTAGCGCGCCCTCCTACAATGAGCAGTTCTTC.

DNA of the CDR3: TGCAGCGTTGGGTTAGGATTAGGGGATCAGCCCCAGCATTTT. It translates to CSVGLGLGDQPQHF. The chain recombines TRBV29-1 with TRBJ1-5, with D maybe TRBD1 (5 bases). The CDR3 consists of 14 residues. CDR1 and CDR2 from the germline V gene are SQVTM and ANQGSEA. The V gene lost 4 bases and the J gene lost 5 bases, with 15 bases spanning the gap.

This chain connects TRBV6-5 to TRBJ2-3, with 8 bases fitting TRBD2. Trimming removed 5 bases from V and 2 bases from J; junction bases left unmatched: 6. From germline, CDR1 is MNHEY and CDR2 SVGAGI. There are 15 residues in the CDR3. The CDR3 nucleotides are TGTGCCAGCAGTCCCAGCGGGAGCGACACAGATACGCAGTATTTT. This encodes CASSPSGSDTDTQYF.